What follows are 15 T cell receptor beta chains derived from one specimen sequenced in a study of blood T cell repertoires in COVID-19 (dated by TCRdb to about 2020). The library was obtained by the immunoSEQ multiplex PCR assay. Sourced from immuneACCESS, this table was stored by TCRdb with only in-frame sequences that have V and J called. A share of the clones is absent; for the studies checked, an unresolved V gene accounts for under half, and the remainder has no known explanation. The sample table contains approximately 200,000 clones; only one count was recorded for more than 85% of them. Less than 3.5% of the sample goes to the ten largest clones. The sequenced sample was peripheral blood. The receptors derive from a woman aged 30 to 39 with active or convalescent COVID-19.

V is TRBV12-3 or TRBV12-4 and J is TRBJ2-5; 8 bases are a match to TRBD2. The CDR3 contains 12 residues. Unmatched junction bases numbered 4, after V lost 8 bases and J lost 5 bases. The DNA of the CDR3 is TGTGCCAGCGCGACTAGCGAGGAGACCCAGTACTTC. Translation gives CASATSEETQYF.

This chain joins TRBV30 and TRBJ1-2, with 8 bases that match TRBD1. CDR1 is GTSNPN, CDR2 SVGIG, per germline (reference sequence). V lost 2 bases, J lost 3 bases, and 2 bases stayed unmatched. The CDR3 runs 13 residues. CDR3 residues: CAWSLQGDYGYTF. The CDR3 DNA reads as TGTGCCTGGAGTTTACAGGGGGACTATGGCTACACCTTC.

Regarding this clone: The DNA is omitted, as the CDR3 cannot be located on it reliably, and the CDR3 follows TCRdb's listing. The J gene is TRBJ2-1, the V gene TRBV1; TRBD2, as called in the table, went unchecked against the DNA. TRBV1 is a recognized pseudogene. A total of 21 residues make up the CDR3, ends included. CDR3 region: CTSSRWGQGARTSGQYNEQFF.

This chain joins TRBV5-1 and TRBJ1-2; 9 bases align to TRBD1. The V segment lost 4 bases and the J segment 2 bases; nucleotides outside the gene matches: 12. The CDR3 covers 17 residues. Per the germline V gene, CDR1 is SGHRS and CDR2 is YFSETQ. The CDR3 here is CASSQWGTGGINYGYTF. CDR3 DNA sequence: TGCGCCAGCAGCCAGTGGGGAACAGGGGGCATAAACTATGGCTACACCTTC.

The V and J genes are TRBV7-9 and TRBJ1-5, with D hard to call. This CDR3 comprises 17 residues. Trimming cost V 2 bases and J 4 bases, with 18 bases left between them. The V gene's germline CDR1 is SEHNR and CDR2 FQNEAQ (reference sequence). This chain's CDR3 is CASSLFPRIPFNQPQHF. Written as DNA, the CDR3 is TGTGCCAGCAGCTTATTTCCCAGGATTCCCTTTAATCAGCCCCAGCATTTT.

The rearrangement links TRBV7-9 to TRBJ1-1, with TRBD1 matching 7 bases. V gave up 3 bases and J gave up 0 bases; unmatched junction bases: 10. Looked up from germline, CDR1 is SEHNR and CDR2 is FQNEAQ (reference sequence). The CDR3 runs to 17 residues. For the CDR3, the DNA is TGTGCCAGCAGCTTGGACAGGAGCTTGATAGTGAACACTGAAGCTTTCTTT. Its protein product is CASSLDRSLIVNTEAFF.

This chain joins TRBV2 and TRBJ1-5; D possibly corresponds to TRBD1 (6 bases). Trimming shortened V by 2 bases and J by 1 base, and 9 bases separated the two germline ends. The CDR3 runs to 15 residues. CDR1 SNHLY and CDR2 FYNNEI come from the germline V gene. The CDR3 here is CASSEQGLSNQPQHF. DNA for the CDR3: TGTGCCAGCAGTGAACAGGGGTTAAGCAATCAGCCCCAGCATTTT.

The chain carries TRBV6-5 and TRBJ2-5; 9 bases are a match to TRBD1. This CDR3 has 15 residues. Germline CDR1 and CDR2: MNHEY and SVGAGI. Trimming at V came to 6 bases and at J to 2 bases, leaving 7 bases not matched to a gene. The CDR3 sequence: CASRRTGAPQETQYF. DNA of the CDR3: TGTGCCAGCAGGAGGACAGGGGCCCCACAAGAGACCCAGTACTTC.

The rearrangement uses TRBV19 and TRBJ1-4, with D possibly being TRBD1 (6 bases). The CDR3 contains 15 residues. The V end was cut by 5 bases, the J end by 8 bases, with 18 bases between. The V gene's germline CDR1 is LNHDA and CDR2 SQIVND (reference sequence). The CDR3 is CASSPGGGKVEKLFF. In DNA, the CDR3 is TGTGCCAGTAGTCCGGGAGGGGGAAAGGTGGAAAAACTGTTTTTT.

This clone is a singleton in its sample. The chain combines TRBV6-5 with TRBJ2-1; 10 bases are shared with TRBD1. The CDR3 is 15 residues long. From germline, CDR1 is MNHEY and CDR2 SVGAGI. V lost 8 bases and J lost 2; bases outside the gene matches: 6. CDR3 in DNA: TGTGCCAGCCGAAAGGACAGGGGGGCCTACAATGAGCAGTTCTTC. Its translation is CASRKDRGAYNEQFF.

This chain uses TRBV13 with TRBJ1-4, with 7 positions matching TRBD1. There are 16 residues in the CDR3. The germline V gene has CDR1 PRHDT and CDR2 FYEKMQ (reference sequence). V trimming: 0 bases; J trimming: 7 bases; junction bases outside the gene matches: 8. The CDR3 DNA sequence: TGTGCCAGCAGCTTAGGCCAGGGAAGGGGGCTTGAAAAACTGTTTTTT. It is translated as CASSLGQGRGLEKLFF.

The chain carries TRBV27 and TRBJ1-1; D gene ambiguous. The CDR3 has 16 residues. Trimming stripped 4 bases from V and 3 bases from J, with 18 bases between. Germline V lookup: CDR1 MNHEY, CDR2 SMNVEV (reference sequence). The CDR3 here is CASSSPSAGGYTEAFF. CDR3 coding DNA: TGTGCCAGCAGTTCCCCCTCCGCAGGTGGGTACACTGAAGCTTTCTTT.

This chain links TRBV6-1 with TRBJ2-7; no reliable D call. With 3 bases removed from V and 4 bases from J, the gap between germline ends came to 10 bases. CDR3 size: 13 residues. Per the germline V gene, CDR1 is MNHNS and CDR2 is SASEGT. In DNA, the CDR3 is TGTGCCAGCAGTGATTATTCCTCTTACGAGCAGTACTTC. As protein: CASSDYSSYEQYF.

This clone was detected once. V is TRBV7-8 and J is TRBJ1-5; D gene unclear. Germline CDR1 reads SGHVS; CDR2 reads FQNEAQ. Trimming stripped 3 bases from V and 1 base from J, with 4 bases between. The CDR3 has 13 residues. CDR3 protein: CASSFQSNQPQHF. CDR3 in DNA: TGTGCCAGCAGCTTCCAGAGCAATCAGCCCCAGCATTTT.

This clone came up once. The chain combines TRBV7-2 with TRBJ2-7; 10 bases are shared with TRBD1. The V gene end was trimmed by 1 base and the J gene end by 5 bases; junction bases not matched to a gene: 5. The CDR3 covers 15 residues. Germline loops: CDR1 SGHTA, CDR2 FQGNSA. The CDR3 here is CASSLGGTGADEQYF. The CDR3 nucleotides read TGTGCCAGCAGCTTAGGGGGGACAGGGGCTGACGAGCAGTACTTC.